The sequence of this TCR beta chain was determined in a study of CD8+ T cells in alopecia areata. Germline V gene sequence: CDR1 NNHNN, CDR2 SYGAGS (reference sequence). The CDR3 contains 11 residues. Following RNA extraction, reverse transcription yielded cDNA that acted as the sequencing template. Data came from immunoSEQ multiplex PCR; TCRdb stores just in-frame clones and leaves some out. The sample includes 200,000 to 300,000 clones, none of them occurring once. A sort of pooled cutaneous lymph node cells used CD4, CD8alpha, NKG2D, NKG2ACE and other stains. On this clone: The listed genes are named as in mouse. The read falls 4 residues short of the CDR3 end, and the missing part is taken from the germline J gene.

The clonotype was recovered from a C3H/HeJ mouse with alopecia areata. The strain's MHC type: H2-k. The material sequenced was CD4+ T cells sorted from a lymph node. The chain combines TRBV13-2 with TRBJ1-1, with D perhaps TRBD1 (5 bases). The CDR3 reads CASGIRAEVFF. The sequenced part of the CDR3 DNA is TGTGCCAGCGGTATCAGGGCA.